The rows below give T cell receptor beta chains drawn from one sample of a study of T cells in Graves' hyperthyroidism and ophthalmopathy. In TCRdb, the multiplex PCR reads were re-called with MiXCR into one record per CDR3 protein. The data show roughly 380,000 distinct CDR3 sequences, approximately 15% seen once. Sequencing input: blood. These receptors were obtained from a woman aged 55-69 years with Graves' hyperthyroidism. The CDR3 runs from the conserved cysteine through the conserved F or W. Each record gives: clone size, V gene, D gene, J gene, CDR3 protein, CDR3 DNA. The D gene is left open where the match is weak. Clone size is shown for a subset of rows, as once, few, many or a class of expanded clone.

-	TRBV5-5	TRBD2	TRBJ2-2	CASSSTLAGGRRVTGELFF	TGTGCCAGCAGCTCTACACTAGCGGGAGGCCGGAGAGTCACCGGGGAGCTGTTTTTT
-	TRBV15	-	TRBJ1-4	CATKEETTNEKLFF	TGTGCCACCAAGGAGGAAACAACTAATGAAAAACTGTTTTTT
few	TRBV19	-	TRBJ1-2	CASRESGVNYGYTF	TGTGCCAGTAGAGAGTCGGGAGTTAACTATGGCTACACCTTC
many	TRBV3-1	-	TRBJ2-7	CASSGALYEQYF	TGTGCCAGCAGCGGGGCCCTCTACGAGCAGTACTTC
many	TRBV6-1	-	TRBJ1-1	CASSERRQPATEAFF	TGTGCCAGCAGTGAGAGAAGGCAGCCAGCCACTGAAGCTTTCTTT
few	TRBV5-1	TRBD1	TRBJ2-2	CASSLGEQGARTGELFF	TGCGCCAGCAGCTTGGGGGAACAGGGGGCGCGGACCGGGGAGCTGTTTTTT
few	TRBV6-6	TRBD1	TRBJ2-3	CASSYRGQGSGATDTQYF	TGTGCCAGCAGTTACCGAGGACAGGGGTCGGGAGCCACAGATACGCAGTATTTT
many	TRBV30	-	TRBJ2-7	CAWSIRGYEQYF	TGTGCCTGGAGTATAAGGGGGTACGAGCAGTACTTC
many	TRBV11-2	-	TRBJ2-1	CASKLGGRYNEQFF	TGTGCCAGCAAACTGGGGGGGCGGTACAATGAGCAGTTCTTC
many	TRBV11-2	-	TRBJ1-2	CASSLGTGRGGYTF	TGTGCCAGCAGCTTAGGAACAGGGAGGGGAGGCTACACCTTC
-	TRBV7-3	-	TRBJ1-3	CASSVGQGARGNTIYF	-
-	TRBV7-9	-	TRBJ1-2	CASSPAGAGVYGYTF	TGTGCCAGCAGCCCCGCGGGGGCGGGGGTCTATGGCTACACCTTC
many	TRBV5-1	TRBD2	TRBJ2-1	CASRGTSGDNEQFF	TGCGCCAGCAGGGGGACTAGCGGGGACAATGAGCAGTTCTTC
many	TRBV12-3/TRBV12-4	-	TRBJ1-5	CASGRSYGNQPQHF	TGTGCCAGCGGCCGAAGTTATGGCAATCAGCCCCAGCATTTT
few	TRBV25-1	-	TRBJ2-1	CASSGLAQDNEQFF	TGTGCCAGCAGTGGGCTAGCGCAAGACAATGAGCAGTTCTTC
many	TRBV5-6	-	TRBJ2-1	CASSLGRGYEQFF	TGTGCCAGCAGCTTAGGCAGGGGATATGAGCAGTTCTTC
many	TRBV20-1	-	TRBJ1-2	CSARPTLGPAWDYGYTF	TGCAGTGCTAGGCCCACCCTTGGACCTGCGTGGGACTATGGCTACACCTTC
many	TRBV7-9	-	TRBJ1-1	CASSLEGSNTEAFF	TGTGCCAGCAGCTTAGAGGGTTCCAACACTGAAGCTTTCTTT
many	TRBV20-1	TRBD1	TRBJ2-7	CSASSPGQGGYEQYF	TGCAGTGCTAGTTCTCCGGGACAGGGAGGCTACGAGCAGTACTTC
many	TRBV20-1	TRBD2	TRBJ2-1	CSARFAGVDNEQFF	TGCAGTGCTAGATTCGCGGGAGTTGACAATGAGCAGTTCTTC
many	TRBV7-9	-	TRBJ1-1	CASSLMQTEAFF	TGTGCCAGCAGCTTAATGCAGACTGAAGCTTTCTTT
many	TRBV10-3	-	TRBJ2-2	CAISETSTNTGELFF	TGTGCCATCAGTGAAACTAGCACGAACACCGGGGAGCTGTTTTTT
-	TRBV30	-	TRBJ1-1	CAWSLFSENTEAFF	TGTGCCTGGAGTCTCTTTTCAGAGAACACTGAAGCTTTCTTT
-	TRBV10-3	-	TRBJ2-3	CAISGIGGTSTDTQYF	TGTGCCATCAGTGGTATTGGCGGAACTAGCACAGATACGCAGTATTTT
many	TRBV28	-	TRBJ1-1	CASSTRAEAFF	TGTGCCAGCAGTACCCGGGCCGAAGCTTTCTTT
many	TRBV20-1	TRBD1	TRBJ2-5	CSASDRGRSVETQYF	TGCAGTGCTAGCGACAGGGGGCGCTCGGTGGAGACCCAGTACTTC
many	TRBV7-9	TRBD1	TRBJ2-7	CASSSWTGYLYEQYF	TGTGCCAGCAGCTCATGGACAGGGTACCTCTACGAGCAGTACTTC
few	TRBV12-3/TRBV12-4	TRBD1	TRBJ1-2	CASSGTGGASYGYTF	TGTGCCAGCAGCGGGACAGGGGGCGCGAGCTATGGCTACACCTTC
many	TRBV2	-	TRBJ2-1	CASSSDTAEQFF	TGTGCCAGCAGTTCAGACACCGCTGAGCAGTTCTTC
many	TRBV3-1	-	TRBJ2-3	CASSQAEADTQYF	TGTGCCAGCAGCCAAGCCGAAGCAGATACGCAGTATTTT
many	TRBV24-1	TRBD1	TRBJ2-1	CATSDSPRDRVYNEQFF	TGTGCCACCAGTGATTCCCCGCGGGACAGGGTATACAATGAGCAGTTCTTC
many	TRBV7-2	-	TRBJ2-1	CASSSPGQGPNNEQFF	TGTGCCAGCAGCTCACCGGGCCAGGGGCCTAACAATGAGCAGTTCTTC
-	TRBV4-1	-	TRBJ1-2	CASSQVGRTNYGYTF	TGCGCCAGCAGCCAAGTTGGACGCACAAACTATGGCTACACCTTC
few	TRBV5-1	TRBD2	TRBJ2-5	CASSRGSGSMETQYF	TGCGCCAGCAGTCGAGGTAGCGGGAGTATGGAGACCCAGTACTTC
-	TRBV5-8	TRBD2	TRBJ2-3	CASSLRASGRGTDTQYF	TGTGCCAGCAGCTTGCGGGCTAGCGGGAGAGGCACAGATACGCAGTATTTT
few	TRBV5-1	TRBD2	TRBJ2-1	CASSLAPGLGNEQFF	TGCGCCAGCAGCTTGGCCCCGGGACTAGGCAATGAGCAGTTCTTC
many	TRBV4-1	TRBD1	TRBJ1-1	CASSRDRSYTEAFF	TGCGCCAGCAGCCGGGACAGGTCATACACTGAAGCTTTCTTT
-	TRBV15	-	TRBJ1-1	CATRRAGTDTEAFF	TGTGCCACCAGGAGGGCAGGGACGGACACTGAAGCTTTCTTT
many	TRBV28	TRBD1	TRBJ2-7	CASSTLRTGRHEQYF	TGTGCCAGCAGTACATTAAGGACAGGGAGACACGAGCAGTACTTC
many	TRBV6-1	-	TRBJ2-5	CASTADPSGETQYF	TGTGCCAGCACTGCGGACCCGTCGGGTGAGACCCAGTACTTC
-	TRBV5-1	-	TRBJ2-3	CASSFNRAYTDTQYF	TGCGCCAGCAGCTTCAACCGGGCCTACACAGATACGCAGTATTTT